Below, one T cell receptor (beta chain) is given with its context. Unmatched junction bases numbered 7, after V lost 5 bases and J lost 0 bases. Germline V gives CDR1 LGHNT, CDR2 FRNRAP. This CDR3 comprises 16 residues. Only in-frame clones appear in the TCRdb table, and some are missing; sequencing was by immunoSEQ multiplex PCR. This sample has 300,000 or so clones; roughly 89% occur once, and the top ten carry less than 3.5%. These data come from a study of blood T cell repertoires in COVID-19. Study summary: The United States, Italy and Spain were the sources of the acute and convalescent COVID-19 samples.

The chain has TRBV12-5 and TRBJ2-1, with TRBD1 matching over 7 bases. Input material: PBMCs or T cells enriched from blood (not recorded which). The TCR comes from a woman aged 45 to 65 who had been exposed to COVID-19. The CDR3 loop is CASGRHRGLSYNEQFF. The CDR3 nucleotides read TGTGCTAGTGGTCGCCACAGGGGCCTCTCCTACAATGAGCAGTTCTTC.